This T cell receptor beta chain came from a study of T cell responses to AZD1222 COVID-19 vaccine. This CDR3 has 18 amino acids. J lost 8 bases, V lost 4 bases, and 15 bases had no gene match. Germline CDR1 reads KGHDR; CDR2 reads SFDVKD. Sequencing used immunoSEQ multiplex PCR; TCRdb keeps in-frame clones, though not all of them. The sample includes approximately 150,000 clones, 75% to 95% of them seen just once. Material: peripheral blood, obtained 28 days after the second AZD1222 dose. The rearrangement links TRBV24-1 to TRBJ2-3, with TRBD2 matching 12 bases. The receptor was derived from an adult who received the AZD1222 COVID-19 vaccine. This chain's CDR3 is CATSERTSGTAGYGTQYF. CDR3 nucleotides: TGTGCCACCAGTGAACGGACTAGCGGGACGGCCGGGTATGGTACGCAGTATTTT.